Below are 8 T cell receptor beta chains sequenced from a single sample in a study of beta chain features in type 1 diabetes listed by TCRdb under 2018. Receptor libraries were prepared by the immunoSEQ multiplex PCR assay. The entire amount of isolated RNA was reverse transcribed using the High Capacity cDNA Reverse Transcription Kit, so the sequenced TCRB transcripts were expressed ones. In TCRdb, the immuneACCESS table is reduced to in-frame sequences with V and J assigned. These tables do not hold every clone; where another copy was compared, an unresolved V gene accounts for under half, and the others remain unexplained. For this sample the table gives 850,000 to 900,000 clones, of which roughly a sixth were detected only once. Jointly, the top ten make up 0.02% to 0.025% of the sample. Specimen: naive CD4+ T cells from blood. The sample's cell subset or site, from its label and the paper: true naive CD4+ T cells. The receptors were gathered from a woman between 18 and 29 years old in good health.

A few counts support this clone. The rearrangement joins TRBV4-3 to TRBJ2-2; D unresolved. CDR1 and CDR2 from the germline V gene are LGHNA and YSLEER. The CDR3 has 14 amino acids. Trimming pared 1 base from V and 0 bases from J, leaving 3 bases between. CDR3 sequence: CASSQAANTGELFF. As DNA, the CDR3 is TGCGCCAGCAGCCAAGCCGCGAACACCGGGGAGCTGTTTTTT.

V gene TRBV13 combines with J gene TRBJ1-5; 11 nucleotides match TRBD1. Germline CDR1 and CDR2: PRHDT and FYEKMQ (reference sequence). V gave up 5 bases and J gave up 6 bases; unmatched junction bases: 9. This CDR3 is 16 amino acids long. CDR3: CASSAGTGGEGQPQHF. The CDR3 nucleotides are TGTGCCAGCAGCGCCGGGACAGGGGGTGAGGGTCAGCCCCAGCATTTT.

CDR3 amino acids: CASSLIRGNTEAFF. DNA of the CDR3: TGTGCCAGCAGTTTAATCAGGGGGAACACTGAAGCTTTCTTT. The J gene is TRBJ1-1, the V gene TRBV28, with D perhaps matching TRBD1 (6 bases). Germline V CDR1 and CDR2: MDHEN, SYDVKM. The CDR3 covers 14 residues. The V and J ends lost 2 bases and 1 base respectively, with 8 bases between them.

Comment on this clone: One end of the junction fails to match germline, which may point to a read error. The chain is built from TRBV7-7 and TRBJ2-5; TRBD2 matches at 7 bases. The CDR3 is made up of 15 amino acids. Germline CDR1 and CDR2: SSHAT and FNYEAQ (reference sequence). The CDR3 region has the DNA TGTGCTAGCAGCTTAGCTGGCAGGGAGGGAGAGACCCAGTACTTC. Residues: CASSLAGREGETQYF.

This clone was counted only a few times. The rearrangement joins TRBV5-1 to TRBJ2-3; D gene ambiguous. The V end was cut by 4 bases, the J end by 4 bases, with 13 bases between. Germline CDR1 and CDR2: SGHRS and YFSETQ. This CDR3 contains 14 residues. For the CDR3, the DNA is TGCGCCAGCAGCCGAGAAGGGTTTGCAGATACGCAGTATTTT. This gives the protein CASSREGFADTQYF.

This clone appeared a few times. V usage is TRBV9 and J usage is TRBJ2-5, with unresolved D. Germline V gene data show CDR1 as SGDLS and CDR2 as YYNGEE. The CDR3 length is 15 residues. Trimming stripped 0 bases from V and 7 bases from J, with 16 bases between. CDR3 protein: CASSVDSPASATQYF. CDR3 DNA sequence: TGTGCCAGCAGCGTAGATTCTCCCGCTTCGGCGACCCAGTACTTC.

The CDR3 coding sequence is TGTGCCAGCAAGACGGGACAGGGGCTATACGAGCAGTACTTC. Residues: CASKTGQGLYEQYF. The genes are TRBV28 and TRBJ2-7, with TRBD1 matching over 10 bases. The CDR3 runs 14 residues. V shed 7 bases and J 4 bases; nucleotides not matched to a gene: 7. From germline, CDR1 is MDHEN and CDR2 SYDVKM.

The CDR3 DNA reads as TGTGCCAGCAGTTACGAACAGGGGATTTGGTACGAGCAGTACTTC. Translated, it gives CASSYEQGIWYEQYF. J is TRBJ2-5 and V is TRBV6-6; 7 bases align to TRBD1. TRBJ2-7 explains the end of the DNA better; the J call may be wrong. The CDR3 has 15 residues. Germline V gene lookup returns CDR1 MNHNY and CDR2 SVGAGI (reference sequence).